This entry concerns a single TCR beta chain. These data are taken from a study of blood T cell repertoires in COVID-19. Study-level information: The analysed material was cDNA or gDNA that came from T cells, B-cell-depleted T cells, or PBMCs.

Using immunoSEQ multiplex PCR, the repertoire was profiled, and TCRdb retains in-frame clones only, with some absent. The data contain 200,000 to 250,000 clones, 82% of them seen just once; the ten biggest clones take up roughly 12%. The CDR3 has 16 amino acids. V trimming: 4 bases; J trimming: 0 bases; junction bases outside the gene matches: 7. The germline V gene has CDR1 KGHDR and CDR2 SFDVKD. The sequencing sample was made of peripheral blood. The chain joins TRBV24-1 to TRBJ1-2, with 7 bases identical to TRBD1. This sequence originates from a woman in her thirties or forties with acute or convalescent COVID-19. In nucleotides, the CDR3 is TGTGCCACCAGTGACACAGGGGCTACACCTAACTATGGCTACACCTTC. Translated: CATSDTGATPNYGYTF.